A selection of T cell receptor beta chains follows, all from one sample in a study of T cells expressing NK-cell markers. TCRdb reanalyzed the 5' RACE reads, giving one entry per CDR3 protein sequence and no DNA. Its table lists about 410,000 distinct CDR3 sequences. Material for sequencing was blood T cells: a sorted CD56 or NKG2C T cell subset, CD4+ or CD8+ T cells, or bulk PBMC T cells (not recorded which). The receptors stem from a woman in her fifties or sixties in good health. CDR3s include the opening cysteine and the closing phenylalanine or tryptophan. The order of the fields is V gene, J gene, CDR3 protein.

TRBV18	TRBJ1-1	CASSLRQGAPTEAFF
TRBV5-6	TRBJ2-3	CASSPPATSGRDTQYF
TRBV30	TRBJ2-1	CAWYDRSYNEQFF
TRBV6-5	TRBJ2-1	CASSWGQISYNEQFF
TRBV5-1	TRBJ2-2	CATQLGLAIGTGELFF
TRBV28	TRBJ2-5	CASSPYRSSPGETQYF
TRBV19	TRBJ2-7	CASSISPGTEAYEQYF
TRBV12-5	TRBJ2-3	CASGPRTGGITDTQYF
TRBV5-5	TRBJ1-1	CASSLDRGRSGTEAFF
TRBV29-1	TRBJ2-1	CSVERGGESNEQFF
TRBV12-3/TRBV12-4	TRBJ1-5	CASRDLGHQPQHF
TRBV21-1	TRBJ1-1	CASSNWVTATGEGAEAFF
TRBV6-1	TRBJ2-3	CASSEAPARDLYF
TRBV6-5	TRBJ1-2	CASSYDRYGYTF
TRBV12-3/TRBV12-4	TRBJ1-4	CASTQDNEKLFF
TRBV5-6	TRBJ2-1	CASSIDRRNEQFF
TRBV12-3/TRBV12-4	TRBJ2-2	CASSLGLALNTGELFF
TRBV27	TRBJ2-2	CAIPIAGEETGELFF
TRBV10-3	TRBJ2-7	CAISPDPPNYEQYF
TRBV5-1	TRBJ1-1	CASSLGSTGGTEAFF
TRBV20-1	TRBJ2-3	CSASGGIIYTDTQYF
TRBV7-8	TRBJ2-2	CASRGLRTGELFF
TRBV19	TRBJ1-4	CASTRQGRAEKLFF
TRBV29-1	TRBJ2-5	CSARFSGLQETQYF
TRBV5-6	TRBJ1-1	CASSGEDRGSGAFF
TRBV3-1	TRBJ2-2	CASSQDMRVHGELFF
TRBV5-1	TRBJ1-6	CASSHRDRGSLSPLHF
TRBV5-1	TRBJ2-5	CASSRRGEGIETQYF
TRBV6-5	TRBJ2-3	CASSYSGYTGDTQYF
TRBV5-5	TRBJ2-2	CASRLTSGELFF
TRBV6-1	TRBJ1-1	CASSDFRGLEAFF
TRBV11-3	TRBJ2-2	CASSQIGTGRTGELFF
TRBV5-1	TRBJ2-5	CASSLEGWKETQYF